Each of the 19 T cell receptor beta chains below was sequenced from the same sample in a study of T cell repertoires in cytomegalovirus infection (dated by TCRdb to about 2019). The run used an Illumina HiSeq 1500. The public reads were quality trimmed at Q25 with fastp and then assembled into clones with MiXCR by TCRdb, keeping productive beta chains. Under each unique CDR3 protein, matching rows form one entry showing the most common genes and DNA. This sample is represented by approximately 600,000 distinct CDR3 sequences; roughly 43% of them were singletons. Roughly 50% of the sample is held by the ten biggest clonotypes. No antigen has been assigned to these receptors. Read against the paper, the sample's treatment or condition label means: in vitro stimulation with specific CMV peptide epitopes to enrich CMV-specific T cells. The sequenced sample was cultured PBMCs, obtained from culture after CMV antigen stimulation. The receptor source for this set is a human donor in good health (CMV status not recorded). Some clones in this sample may be carry-over from other donors' samples.

The chain combines TRBV19 with TRBJ1-4, with TRBD1 matching over 7 bases. CDR3 size: 15 residues. Trimming took 7 bases from V and 3 from J; bases not matched to a gene: 8. CDR1 and CDR2 from the germline V gene are LNHDA and SQIVND (reference sequence). The CDR3 loop reads CASKGPGTANEKLFF. CDR3 DNA: TGTGCCAGTAAGGGGCCCGGGACAGCTAATGAAAAACTGTTTTTT.

This chain connects TRBV27 to TRBJ2-3, with 7 nucleotides matching TRBD2. Looked up from germline, CDR1 is MNHEY and CDR2 is SMNVEV (reference sequence). There are 14 residues in the CDR3. V was pared by 5 bases and J by 5 bases, with 7 bases of the junction left unmatched. CDR3 DNA sequence: TGTGCCAGCAGTCGTCGGGAGCGGGGAGATACGCAGTATTTT. Protein: CASSRRERGDTQYF.

This chain uses TRBV20-1 with TRBJ2-7, with D perhaps matching TRBD1 (5 bases). CDR3 length: 10 amino acids. V was cut by 5 bases and J by 8 bases, with 10 bases left in between. The germline V gene encodes CDR1 DFQATT and CDR2 SNEGSKA (reference sequence). CDR3 loop: CSASTVQQYF. The CDR3 DNA sequence: TGCAGTGCTTCGACAGTCCAGCAGTACTTC.

The rearrangement uses TRBV20-1 and TRBJ1-1; a weak D match, TRBD1 (5 bases). Trimming pared 3 bases from V and 1 base from J, leaving 9 bases between. The germline CDR1 and CDR2 sequences are DFQATT and SNEGSKA (reference sequence). CDR3 size: 13 residues. CDR3 in DNA: TGCAGTGCTAGCATGGGGACGAACACTGAAGCTTTCTTT. Protein sequence: CSASMGTNTEAFF.

This clonotype was counted between two and nine times. This chain joins TRBV10-3 and TRBJ2-5; 7 nucleotides line up with TRBD1. Germline V lookup: CDR1 ENHRY, CDR2 SYGVKD. The CDR3 extends over 16 amino acids. Germline trimming cut 2 bases from V and 4 bases from J; bases unmatched to any gene: 10. CDR3 loop: CAISETRQGNGETQYF. CDR3 coding DNA: TGTGCCATCAGTGAGACCCGACAGGGAAACGGAGAGACCCAGTACTTC.

This clonotype came up once. This rearrangement joins TRBV7-9 to TRBJ1-5; no reliable D call. This CDR3 region has 16 residues. Trimming shortened V by 3 bases and J by 0 bases, and 12 bases separated the two germline ends. Germline assignment: CDR1 SEHNR and CDR2 FQNEAQ (reference sequence). In nucleotides, the CDR3 is TGTGCCAGCAGCTTCAGGCCGGCGGTTAGCAATCAGCCCCAGCATTTT. This translates into CASSFRPAVSNQPQHF.

This clonotype was counted once. The J gene is TRBJ2-7, the V gene TRBV2, with D maybe TRBD2 (5 bases). The CDR3 has 16 amino acids. Looked up from germline, CDR1 is SNHLY and CDR2 is FYNNEI. V lost 7 bases and J lost 5, with 24 bases in between. CDR3 region: CASMESELTAVHEQYF. The CDR3 coding sequence is TGTGCCAGCATGGAAAGCGAGCTAACAGCGGTTCACGAGCAGTACTTC.

This sequence joins TRBV11-2 and TRBJ2-1, with TRBD2 matching over 8 bases. This CDR3 region has 17 residues. V lost 4 bases and J lost 0; bases outside the gene matches: 8. Germline V gives CDR1 SGHAT, CDR2 FQNNGV. In DNA form, the CDR3 reads TGTGCCAGCAGCTCCATTAGCGGGACGGGCTCCTACAATGAGCAGTTCTTC. Translated: CASSSISGTGSYNEQFF. Full variable domain (missing parts from reference TRBV11-2 and TRBJ2-1): EAGVAQSPRYKIIEKRQSVAFWCNPISGHATLYWYQQILGQGPKLLIQFQNNGVVDDSQLPKDRFSAERLKGVDSTLKIQPAKLEDSAVYLCASSSISGTGSYNEQFFGPGTRLTVL.

The sample holds a few counts of this clonotype. The chain carries TRBV7-9 and TRBJ2-7; D tentatively reads TRBD1 or TRBD2 (5 bases each). Germline V lookup: CDR1 SEHNR, CDR2 FQNEAQ (reference sequence). The V and J ends lost 5 bases and 2 bases respectively, with 16 bases between them. The CDR3 sequence is 15 residues long. This CDR3 is CASSDPGRSTYEQYF. The CDR3 DNA reads as TGTGCCAGCAGCGATCCGGGACGGAGTACCTACGAGCAGTACTTC.

The chain joins TRBV7-2 to TRBJ2-1; possibly TRBD2 for D (6 bases). The CDR3 is 20 residues long. Trimming removed 5 bases at V and 0 bases at J, with 26 bases between. Germline V gene lookup returns CDR1 SGHTA and CDR2 FQGNSA. CDR3 sequence reads: CASSLTPLPRLVGSYNEQFF. The CDR3 DNA reads TGTGCCAGCAGCCTAACACCTCTTCCGCGACTAGTCGGCTCCTACAATGAGCAGTTCTTC.

V and J are TRBV4-1 and TRBJ2-3, with 9 bases that match TRBD2. The CDR3 is made up of 16 amino acids. Germline V gene lookup returns CDR1 MGHRA and CDR2 YSYEKL. V was clipped by 1 base and J by 6 bases; unmatched bases: 8. CDR3 in DNA: TGCGCCAGCAGCCAAGGGAATAGCGGGAGTGCGGATACGCAGTATTTT. It encodes CASSQGNSGSADTQYF.

This chain joins TRBV6-2 or TRBV6-3 and TRBJ2-1; D uncertain. CDR1 is MNHEY, CDR2 SVGEGT, per germline. Trimming took 6 bases from V and 9 from J, leaving 12 bases between them. CDR3 length: 12 amino acids. The CDR3 region is CASSETWAEQFF. CDR3 DNA: TGTGCCAGCAGCGAAACTTGGGCTGAGCAGTTCTTC.

This clonotype showed up just a few times. The genes are TRBV7-2 and TRBJ2-5, with TRBD1 as a possible D gene (6 bases). The germline CDR1 and CDR2 sequences are SGHTA and FQGNSA. The V and J ends lost 5 bases and 3 bases respectively, with 19 bases between them. There are 16 residues in the CDR3. The CDR3 DNA follows: TGTGCCAGCAGCCCCCCCCCGTGGGGGCCGAAAGAGACCCAGTACTTC. It encodes CASSPPPWGPKETQYF.

This clonotype came up a few times. The J gene is TRBJ2-7, the V gene TRBV7-8; D gene unclear. The germline gives CDR1 SGHVS, CDR2 FQNEAQ. The CDR3 has 16 amino acids. V lost 5 bases, J lost 0 bases, and 17 bases lay in between. CDR3 sequence (DNA): TGTGCCAGCAGCCCCCGAAGATCGACACCCTCCTACGAGCAGTACTTC. Translation gives CASSPRRSTPSYEQYF.

This clonotype was detected only a few times. The J gene is TRBJ1-6, the V gene TRBV12-3 or TRBV12-4; D may be TRBD1 (5 bases). V was pared by 1 base and J by 8 bases, with 9 bases between. The CDR3 extends over 14 amino acids. The CDR3 here is CASSLGGVYSPLHF. The CDR3 DNA sequence: TGTGCCAGCAGTTTAGGGGGCGTTTATTCACCCCTCCACTTT.

The chain uses TRBV7-6 and TRBJ2-5; no definite D call. Germline V lookup: CDR1 SGHVS, CDR2 FNYEAQ. V lost 0 bases to trimming and J lost 5 bases, with 13 bases between them. The CDR3 runs to 15 residues. The CDR3 sequence is CASSLAPDPLETQYF. Here the CDR3 DNA reads TGTGCCAGCAGCTTAGCACCTGACCCGCTTGAGACCCAGTACTTC.

This clonotype was seen just once. V gene TRBV19 combines with J gene TRBJ1-5; D is uncertain. Germline V CDR1 and CDR2: LNHDA, SQIVND (reference sequence). The V gene lost 0 bases and the J gene lost 15 bases, with 15 bases spanning the gap. The CDR3 is made up of 13 amino acids. In nucleotides, the CDR3 is TGTGCCAGTAGTATAGATCCGTGGGTTGGGAGGCATTTT. This sequence encodes CASSIDPWVGRHF. The whole variable domain, remainder taken from reference TRBV19 and TRBJ1-5, is DGGITQSPKYLFRKEGQNVTLSCEQNLNHDAMYWYRQDPGQGLRLIYYSQIVNDFQKGDIAEGYSVSREKKESFPLTVTSAQKNPTAFYLCASSIDPWVGRHFGDGTRLSIL.

The chain joins TRBV19 to TRBJ2-3; 8 nucleotides align to TRBD1. Per germline, CDR1 LNHDA and CDR2 SQIVND (reference sequence). The CDR3 contains 16 residues. V trimming: 7 bases; J trimming: 2 bases; junction bases outside the gene matches: 11. CDR3 protein: CASTTPGQAFTDTQYF. The CDR3 DNA sequence: TGTGCCAGTACCACCCCGGGACAGGCCTTCACAGATACGCAGTATTTT.

The chain links TRBV10-3 to TRBJ2-5; maybe TRBD1 (6 bases). From germline, CDR1 is ENHRY and CDR2 SYGVKD. Trimming stripped 3 bases from V and 2 bases from J, with 10 bases between. The CDR3 sequence is 14 residues long. CDR3 protein: CAISETGLQETQYF. The DNA of the CDR3 is TGTGCCATCAGTGAAACAGGGTTACAAGAGACCCAGTACTTC.